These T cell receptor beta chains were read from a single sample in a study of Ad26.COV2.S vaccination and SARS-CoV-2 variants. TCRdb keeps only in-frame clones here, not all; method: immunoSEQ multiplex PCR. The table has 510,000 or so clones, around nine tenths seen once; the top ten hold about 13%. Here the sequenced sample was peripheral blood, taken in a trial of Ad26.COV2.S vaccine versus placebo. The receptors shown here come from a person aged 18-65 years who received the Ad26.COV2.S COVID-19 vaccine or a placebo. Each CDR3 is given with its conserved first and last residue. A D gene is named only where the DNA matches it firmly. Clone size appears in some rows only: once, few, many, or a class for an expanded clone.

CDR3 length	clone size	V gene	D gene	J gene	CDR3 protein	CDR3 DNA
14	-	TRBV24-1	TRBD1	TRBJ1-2	CATSEAQGARGYTF	TGTGCCACCAGTGAAGCCCAGGGGGCAAGGGGCTACACCTTC
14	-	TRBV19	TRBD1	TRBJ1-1	CVSSTRGHNTEAFF	TGTGTCAGTAGTACCAGGGGGCACAACACTGAAGCTTTCTTT
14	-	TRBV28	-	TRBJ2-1	CASSLYRGYNEQFF	TGTGCCAGCAGTCTATATAGAGGATACAATGAGCAGTTCTTC
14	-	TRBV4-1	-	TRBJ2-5	CASSQDTVYETQYF	TGCGCCAGCAGCCAGGACACAGTCTACGAGACCCAGTACTTC
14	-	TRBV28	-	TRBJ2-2	CASMKGVLTGELFF	TGTGCCAGCATGAAGGGGGTCCTCACCGGGGAGCTGTTTTTT
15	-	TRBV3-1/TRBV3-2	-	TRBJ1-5	CASSTGQKGNQPQHF	TGTGCCAGCAGCACGGGACAAAAGGGGAATCAGCCCCAGCATTTT
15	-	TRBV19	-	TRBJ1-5	CASSKIRVGNQPQHF	TGTGCCAGTAGTAAAATCAGGGTTGGCAATCAGCCCCAGCATTTT
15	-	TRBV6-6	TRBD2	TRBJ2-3	CASSLTSGRGDTQYF	TGTGCCAGCAGTTTGACTAGCGGAAGAGGAGATACGCAGTATTTT
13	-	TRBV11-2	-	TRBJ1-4	CASSLVAGEKLFF	TGTGCCAGCAGCTTAGTAGCAGGTGAAAAACTGTTTTTT
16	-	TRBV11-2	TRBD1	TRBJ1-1	CASSKIFRGSNTEAFF	TGTGCCAGCAGCAAAATTTTCAGGGGGTCGAACACTGAAGCTTTCTTT
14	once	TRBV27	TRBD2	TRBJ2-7	CAARTSGGGWVGYF	TGTGCCGCCAGGACTAGCGGAGGAGGTTGGGTGGGGTACTTC
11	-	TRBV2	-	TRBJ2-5	CASSGMETQYF	TGTGCCAGCAGCGGTATGGAGACCCAGTACTTC
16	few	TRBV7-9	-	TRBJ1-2	CASTVGTQFANYGYTF	TGTGCCAGCACCGTAGGGACTCAGTTCGCTAACTATGGCTACACCTTC
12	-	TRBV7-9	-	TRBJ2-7	CASSLGMSEQYF	TGTGCCAGCAGCCTTGGTATGAGCGAGCAGTACTTC
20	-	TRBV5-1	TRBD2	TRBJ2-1	CASTRLGLGSFRSSYNEQFF	TGCGCCAGCACCAGATTGGGACTAGGAAGTTTCAGGAGCTCCTACAATGAGCAGTTCTTC
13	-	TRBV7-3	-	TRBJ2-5	CASSQGQGETQYF	TGTGCCAGCAGCCAGGGGCAGGGAGAGACCCAGTACTTC
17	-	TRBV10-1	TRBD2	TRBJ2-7	CASSGTSGRGTSYEQYF	TGCGCCAGCAGTGGGACTAGCGGGAGAGGGACCTCCTACGAGCAGTACTTC
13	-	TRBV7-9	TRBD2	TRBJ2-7	CASSLSGSYEQYF	TGTGCCAGCAGCTTAAGCGGGAGCTACGAGCAGTACTTC
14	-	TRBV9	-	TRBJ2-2	CASSVARNTGELFF	TGTGCCAGCAGCGTAGCACGGAACACCGGGGAGCTGTTTTTT
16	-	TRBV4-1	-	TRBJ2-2	CASSQEKGLNTGELFF	TGCGCCAGCAGCCAAGAAAAGGGACTGAACACCGGGGAGCTGTTTTTT
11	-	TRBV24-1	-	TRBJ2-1	CATSEIDEQFF	TGTGCCACCAGCGAGATTGATGAGCAGTTCTTC
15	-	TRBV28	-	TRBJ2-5	CASSNGPRAVETQYF	TGTGCCAGCAGTAATGGCCCCCGTGCGGTAGAGACCCAGTACTTC
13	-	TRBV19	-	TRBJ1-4	CATKGTRGEKLFF	TGTGCCACTAAAGGGACAAGGGGCGAAAAACTGTTTTTT
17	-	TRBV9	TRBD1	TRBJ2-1	CASSVSGTGYIGNEQFF	TGTGCCAGCAGCGTCTCCGGGACAGGCTATATCGGAAATGAGCAGTTCTTC
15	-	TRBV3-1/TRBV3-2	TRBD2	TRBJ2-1	CASSQFLADYNEQFF	TGTGCCAGCAGCCAATTCCTAGCGGATTACAATGAGCAGTTCTTC
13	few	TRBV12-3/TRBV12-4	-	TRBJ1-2	CASSPDSNYGYTF	TGTGCCAGCAGCCCGGACAGTAACTATGGCTACACCTTC
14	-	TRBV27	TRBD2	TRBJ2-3	CASSPRLAAVTQYF	TGTGCCAGCAGTCCAAGACTAGCTGCGGTTACGCAGTATTTT
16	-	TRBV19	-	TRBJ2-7	CASSIEGPGPQGEQYF	TGTGCCAGTAGTATCGAGGGGCCGGGGCCCCAGGGGGAGCAGTACTTC
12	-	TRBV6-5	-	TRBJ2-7	CATRGAAYEQYF	TGTGCCACACGGGGGGCAGCCTACGAGCAGTACTTC
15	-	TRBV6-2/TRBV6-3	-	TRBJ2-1	CASSRNGARANEQFF	TGTGCCAGCAGTCGAAACGGGGCTAGGGCGAATGAGCAGTTCTTC
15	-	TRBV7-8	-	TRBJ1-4	CASSFSSGRVEKLFF	TGTGCCAGCAGCTTTAGTTCCGGCAGGGTAGAAAAACTGTTTTTT
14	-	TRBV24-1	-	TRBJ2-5	CATSDSAIQETQYF	TGTGCCACCAGTGATTCGGCCATCCAGGAGACCCAGTACTTC
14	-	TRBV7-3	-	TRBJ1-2	CASSLDRANYGYTF	TGTGCCAGCAGCTTAGACAGAGCTAACTATGGCTACACCTTC
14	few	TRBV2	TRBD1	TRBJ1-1	CASSMIRGDTEAFF	TGTGCCAGCAGCATGATCAGGGGGGACACTGAAGCTTTCTTT
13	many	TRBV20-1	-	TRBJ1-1	CSASRSGGTEAFF	TGCAGTGCTAGTCGCTCGGGTGGCACTGAAGCTTTCTTT
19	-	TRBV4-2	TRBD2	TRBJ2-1	CASSQDAHLSGSSYNEQFF	TGTGCCAGCAGCCAAGATGCCCATTTGAGCGGGAGCTCCTACAATGAGCAGTTCTTC
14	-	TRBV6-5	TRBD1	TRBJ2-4	CASSPGQGKNIQYF	TGTGCCAGCAGTCCGGGACAGGGAAAAAACATTCAGTACTTC
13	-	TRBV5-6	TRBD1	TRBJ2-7	CASSGTGRYEQYF	TGTGCCAGCAGCGGGACAGGGCGATACGAGCAGTACTTC
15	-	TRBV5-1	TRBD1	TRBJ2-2	CASSLGDRVTGELFF	TGCGCCAGCAGCTTGGGGGACAGGGTCACCGGGGAGCTGTTTTTT
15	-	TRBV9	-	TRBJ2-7	CASSPGLEGRDEQYF	TGTGCCAGCAGCCCCGGTTTGGAGGGCCGGGACGAGCAGTACTTC
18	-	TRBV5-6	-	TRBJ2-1	CASSDRGSLTSSYNEQFF	TGTGCCAGCAGCGATAGAGGATCATTGACCAGCTCCTACAATGAGCAGTTCTTC
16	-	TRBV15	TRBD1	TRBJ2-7	CATSRETGGRSYEQYF	TGTGCCACCAGCAGGGAAACAGGGGGTAGGTCCTACGAGCAGTACTTC
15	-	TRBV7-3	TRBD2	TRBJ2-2	CASSRGAGDTGELFF	TGTGCCAGCAGCCGCGGGGCGGGGGACACCGGGGAGCTGTTTTTT
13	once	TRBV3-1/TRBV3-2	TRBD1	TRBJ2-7	CASRDRGDYEQYF	TGTGCCAGCAGAGACAGGGGAGACTACGAGCAGTACTTC
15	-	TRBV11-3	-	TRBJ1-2	CASSPKVTGNYGYTF	TGTGCCAGCAGCCCAAAAGTGACAGGTAACTATGGCTACACCTTC
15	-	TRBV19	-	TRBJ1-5	CASSMEGSRNQPQHF	TGTGCCAGTAGTATGGAGGGGAGTCGCAATCAGCCCCAGCATTTT